A single sample gave rise to the 27 T cell receptor beta chains below, sequenced in a study of cytomegalovirus exposure and HLA in healthy donors (dated by TCRdb to 2017 to 2019). Receptors were amplified or captured by the immunoSEQ multiplex PCR assay. The multiplex PCR relied on a mix of 60 forward primers for TCR Vbeta segments and 13 reverse primers for TCR Jbeta segments. Entries here come from immuneACCESS through TCRdb and include only in-frame sequences with V and J called. Some clones fail to appear in such tables; in the studies checked, an unresolved V gene covers under half of the shortfall, and the cause of the remainder is unknown. The sample table records 150,000 to 200,000 clones; around four fifths of these occur just once. Jointly, the top ten make up over 3% of the sample. What was sequenced was PBMCs. Receptors originate from a female donor in good health and CMV-seronegative.

V is TRBV7-3 and J is TRBJ1-2; 10 positions match TRBD1. The V segment lost 2 bases and the J segment 4 bases; nucleotides outside the gene matches: 4. The CDR3 has 15 residues. Germline lookup yields CDR1 SGHTA and CDR2 FQGTGA. The CDR3 reads CASSLGQGVPYGYTF. For the CDR3, the DNA is TGTGCCAGCAGCTTAGGACAGGGGGTTCCCTATGGCTACACCTTC. Using reference TRBV7-3 and TRBJ1-2 for the parts outside the CDR3, the full variable domain is GAGVSQTPSNKVTEKGKYVELRCDPISGHTALYWYRQSLGQGPEFLIYFQGTGAADDSGLPNDRFFAVRPEGSVSTLKIQRTERGDSAVYLCASSLGQGVPYGYTFGSGTRLTVV.

This clone was detected once. The J gene is TRBJ2-6, the V gene TRBV6-1; no firm D call. Trimming stripped 3 bases from V and 0 bases from J, with 12 bases between. This CDR3 has 17 amino acids. Germline V gives CDR1 MNHNS, CDR2 SASEGT. CDR3 region: CASSEMQIISGANVLTF. CDR3 DNA: TGTGCCAGCAGTGAGATGCAGATTATCTCTGGGGCCAACGTCCTGACTTTC.

With regard to this clone: This specimen includes other DNA sequences encoding the same CDR3. The V call is TRBV7-2, the J call TRBJ2-7; D perhaps matches TRBD1 (6 bases). Looked up from germline, CDR1 is SGHTA and CDR2 is FQGNSA. Trimming took 4 bases from V and 3 from J, leaving 10 bases between them. The CDR3 extends over 13 amino acids. CDR3 DNA: TGTGCCAGCAGCTCTAGAGGGGGCTACGAGCAGTACTTC. Amino acids: CASSSRGGYEQYF. Complete variable domain (other parts from reference TRBV7-2 and TRBJ2-7): GAGVSQSPSNKVTEKGKDVELRCDPISGHTALYWYRQSLGQGLEFLIYFQGNSAPDKSGLPSDRFSAERTGGSVSTLTIQRTQQEDSAVYLCASSSRGGYEQYFGPGTRLTVT.

This clone was seen only a few times. The chain has TRBV5-4 and TRBJ2-1; 7 bases agree with TRBD2. The CDR3 is made up of 14 amino acids. Germline loops: CDR1 SGHNT, CDR2 YYREEE (reference sequence). Trimming at V came to 4 bases and at J to 8 bases, leaving 9 bases not matched to a gene. For the CDR3, the DNA is TGTGCCAGCAGCGCGGGGGTGGCCTTGGATGAGCAGTTCTTC. This translates into CASSAGVALDEQFF.

The chain joins TRBV11-2 to TRBJ1-4; no reliable D call. Germline assignment: CDR1 SGHAT and CDR2 FQNNGV. The V end lost 3 bases, the J end lost 10 bases, and 15 bases lay between the germline ends. CDR3 length equals 14 residues. CDR3 in amino acids: CASSLTRGNGKLFF. The CDR3 coding sequence is TGTGCCAGCAGCTTGACCCGGGGAAACGGAAAACTGTTTTTT.

This clone showed up just a few times. The chain combines TRBV7-3 with TRBJ1-1; D remains unclear. This CDR3 is built from 16 residues. Germline V lookup: CDR1 SGHTA, CDR2 FQGTGA. With 0 bases removed from V and 1 base from J, the gap between germline ends came to 12 bases. The CDR3 is CASSLTTWSGNTEAFF. CDR3 DNA sequence: TGTGCCAGCAGCTTAACGACTTGGAGTGGGAACACTGAAGCTTTCTTT.

J is TRBJ2-3 and V is TRBV27; D might be TRBD2 (6 bases). This CDR3 spans 17 amino acids. Germline V lookup: CDR1 MNHEY, CDR2 SMNVEV (reference sequence). Between the trimmed V and J ends, which lost 5 bases and 0 bases, there was a span of 18 bases. The CDR3 is CASSRPIPGTSTDTQYF. CDR3 sequence (DNA): TGTGCCAGCAGTCGCCCGATCCCCGGGACTAGCACAGATACGCAGTATTTT.

V usage is TRBV27 and J usage is TRBJ1-1; tentatively, D is TRBD1 (6 bases). This CDR3 is 17 amino acids long. V lost 0 bases and J 1 base, leaving 15 bases between the germline ends. Germline CDR1 and CDR2: MNHEY and SMNVEV (reference sequence). CDR3 DNA sequence: TGTGCCAGCAGTTTATCAAGGGGGTGGGGCAGGAACACTGAAGCTTTCTTT. Its protein is CASSLSRGWGRNTEAFF.

This clone was detected a few times. CDR3 region: CASSRTGTEAFF. CDR3 coding DNA: TGTGCCAGCAGCCGGACAGGCACTGAAGCTTTCTTT. This sequence joins TRBV7-9 and TRBJ1-1; TRBD1 aligns across 7 bases. Germline V gene sequence: CDR1 SEHNR, CDR2 FQNEAQ (reference sequence). CDR3 size: 12 residues. Trimming removed 5 bases from V and 4 bases from J; junction bases left unmatched: 1.

The chain has TRBV28 and TRBJ2-7; maybe TRBD2 (6 bases). This CDR3 contains 15 residues. V lost 5 bases to trimming and J lost 4 bases, with 18 bases between them. Germline V gene lookup returns CDR1 MDHEN and CDR2 SYDVKM. In nucleotides, the CDR3 is TGTGCCAGCAGTGCGGGACCCCGGGAAGTATACGAGCAGTACTTC. Its protein is CASSAGPREVYEQYF.

This chain links TRBV19 with TRBJ1-1; TRBD1 matches at 8 bases. Germline CDR1 reads LNHDA; CDR2 reads SQIVND (reference sequence). This CDR3 is 16 amino acids long. V was clipped by 4 bases and J by 3 bases; unmatched bases: 10. Here the CDR3 reads CASSRNRGSTDTEAFF. The DNA of the CDR3 is TGTGCCAGTAGTAGGAACAGGGGGTCTACGGACACTGAAGCTTTCTTT.

V usage is TRBV6-6 and J usage is TRBJ1-5; 9 nucleotides align to TRBD1. After removal of 6 bases from V and 3 bases from J, the junction contained 3 bases not matched to a gene. The germline V gene has CDR1 MNHNY and CDR2 SVGAGI (reference sequence). This CDR3 is built from 14 residues. CDR3 DNA sequence: TGTGCCAGCAGCAGGACAGGGGACAATCAGCCCCAGCATTTT. As protein: CASSRTGDNQPQHF.

The rearrangement uses TRBV21-1 and TRBJ1-1; TRBD1 reflects the table's D call only, with no check against the DNA. TRBV21-1 counts as a pseudogene. The CDR3 length is 17 residues. CDR3: CASSKMRTGAYRREAFF. The CDR3 bases are TGTGCCAGCAGCAAAATGAGGACAGGGGCCTACCGTAGGGAAGCTTTCTTT.

This chain joins TRBV6-5 and TRBJ2-7; TRBD1 matches 9 bases. J lost 0 bases, V lost 2 bases, and 5 bases had no gene match. CDR1 is MNHEY and CDR2 is SVGAGI in the germline V gene. The CDR3 extends over 16 amino acids. This CDR3 is CASSYATGGYSYEQYF. The CDR3 region has the DNA TGTGCCAGCAGTTACGCGACAGGGGGGTACTCCTACGAGCAGTACTTC.

This chain connects TRBV15 to TRBJ1-2; a possible D gene is TRBD1 (6 bases). The CDR3 totals 13 residues. Trimming removed 3 bases at V and 7 bases at J, with 12 bases between. Germline loops: CDR1 LNHNV, CDR2 YYDKDF (reference sequence). DNA for the CDR3: TGTGCCACCAGCAGCTTCCAGGGGATTGGCTACACCTTC. This gives the protein CATSSFQGIGYTF.

This clone was counted once. V gene TRBV7-2 combines with J gene TRBJ1-3; 10 bases fit TRBD1. Germline assignment: CDR1 SGHTA and CDR2 FQGNSA. Losses at the gene ends were 5 bases for V and 2 bases for J; bases not matched to a gene: 9. The CDR3 consists of 17 residues. The CDR3 DNA follows: TGTGCCAGCAGCGCCCTACTCGGGACAGGGGCTGGAAACACCATATATTTT. Protein: CASSALLGTGAGNTIYF.

This clone turned up a few times. The CDR3 reads CASSPRGGAADEQYF. In nucleotides, the CDR3 is TGCGCCAGCAGCCCGAGGGGGGGCGCCGCCGACGAGCAGTACTTC. The chain recombines TRBV4-3 with TRBJ2-7, with D perhaps matching TRBD2 (7 bases). V dropped 4 bases and J dropped 5 bases, with 18 bases sitting between them. Germline V gene sequence: CDR1 LGHNA, CDR2 YSLEER. CDR3 length: 15 amino acids.

V usage is TRBV5-1 and J usage is TRBJ1-1; D unresolved. Germline V lookup: CDR1 SGHRS, CDR2 YFSETQ. The CDR3 runs to 13 residues. The V end was cut by 2 bases, the J end by 5 bases, with 10 bases between. The CDR3 protein is CASSFQGGTEAFF. CDR3 bases: TGCGCCAGCAGCTTTCAAGGAGGGACTGAAGCTTTCTTT.

This clone showed up just a few times. The gene calls are TRBV7-9 and TRBJ2-3; D is unresolved. Per germline, CDR1 SEHNR and CDR2 FQNEAQ (reference sequence). CDR3 length equals 13 residues. V was shortened by 5 bases and J by 4 bases, with 10 bases between the two germline ends. The DNA for the CDR3 is TGTGCCAGCAGCATCCGACAACCAGATACGCAGTATTTT. This codes for CASSIRQPDTQYF.

This sequence joins TRBV6-6 and TRBJ1-2; 9 bases align to TRBD1. From germline, CDR1 is MNHNY and CDR2 SVGAGI (reference sequence). V dropped 2 bases and J dropped 3; count of bases not matched to a gene: 1. The CDR3 is 14 residues long. CDR3 protein: CASSYTGGHYGYTF. The CDR3, as DNA: TGTGCCAGCAGTTACACAGGGGGCCACTATGGCTACACCTTC.

The chain is built from TRBV21-1 and TRBJ1-5; TRBD1 is taken as the D call from the table, unchecked against the DNA. TRBV21-1 is labeled a pseudogene. There are 16 residues in the CDR3. CDR3 in DNA: TGTGCCAGCAGCAAGCGGACAGGCTGGAGCAATCAGCCCCAGCATTTT. This gives the protein CASSKRTGWSNQPQHF.

This chain uses TRBV6-5 with TRBJ2-1; D gene ambiguous. The germline gives CDR1 MNHEY, CDR2 SVGAGI. Trimming took 0 bases from V and 1 from J, leaving 10 bases between them. The CDR3 consists of 16 residues. CDR3 nucleotides: TGTGCCAGCAGTTACTCTGGTGCAGCGTCCTACAATGAGCAGTTCTTC. It encodes CASSYSGAASYNEQFF.

This chain joins TRBV6-5 and TRBJ1-1; no definite D call. The CDR3 totals 14 residues. Germline lookup yields CDR1 MNHEY and CDR2 SVGAGI. Between the trimmed V and J ends, which lost 7 bases and 3 bases, there was a span of 15 bases. CDR3 residues: CASTDYGRYTEAFF. DNA of the CDR3: TGTGCCAGCACAGACTACGGGCGGTACACTGAAGCTTTCTTT.

This clone was seen a single time. The chain recombines TRBV10-1 with TRBJ2-1, with 11 bases lining up with TRBD2. V shed 3 bases and J 7 bases; nucleotides not matched to a gene: 5. This CDR3 region has 15 residues. The V gene's germline CDR1 is WNHNN and CDR2 SYGVQD (reference sequence). CDR3 in amino acids: CASSELAGEGNEQFF. CDR3 DNA: TGCGCCAGCAGTGAACTAGCGGGAGAGGGTAATGAGCAGTTCTTC.

This sequence joins TRBV10-3 and TRBJ2-1; D is uncertain. The germline V and J ends were trimmed by 3 bases and 2 bases, with 8 bases remaining between them. This CDR3 spans 14 amino acids. The germline V gene encodes CDR1 ENHRY and CDR2 SYGVKD. This CDR3 is CAISDTSPYNEQFF. The DNA of the CDR3 is TGTGCCATCAGTGACACATCTCCCTACAATGAGCAGTTCTTC.

The V gene is TRBV6-1, the J gene TRBJ1-6; possible D gene TRBD1, 6 bases. The V gene lost 4 bases and the J gene lost 7 bases, with 11 bases spanning the gap. This CDR3 comprises 14 residues. Germline CDR1 reads MNHNS; CDR2 reads SASEGT. The CDR3 DNA follows: TGTGCCAGCAGTGTAGATAGGGGGAATTCACCCCTCCACTTT. Its translation is CASSVDRGNSPLHF.

The rearrangement joins TRBV2 to TRBJ2-1; tentatively, D is TRBD2 (6 bases). Trimming stripped 2 bases from V and 2 bases from J, with 7 bases between. Germline V CDR1 and CDR2: SNHLY, FYNNEI. The CDR3 length is 14 residues. DNA for the CDR3: TGTGCCAGCAGTGAACGGACTACCTACAATGAGCAGTTCTTC. Amino acid sequence: CASSERTTYNEQFF.